This T cell receptor beta chain was found in a study of blood T cells in healthy people across ages. Study-wide points: The fall in TCR beta diversity per million T cells was roughly linear with age. Estimates of diversity drawn from one million T cells were considered underestimates.

Around 9.4 milliliters was the volume of peripheral blood drawn from each donor. Germline CDR1 is ENHRY and CDR2 is SYGVKD. V was shortened by 3 bases and J by 4 bases, with 13 bases between the two germline ends. The CDR3 contains 15 residues. A J-beta primer mix and a sample-barcoded 5' primer were used in a second PCR of roughly 7 to 12 cycles. The template-switch adaptor, which had 12 random nucleotides, put a tag on each cDNA molecule. MiXCR was run by TCRdb on the 5' RACE reads, yielding one entry per CDR3 protein. The sample holds approximately 790,000 distinct CDR3 sequences; approximately 65% are singletons and the top ten take about a quarter. About this clonotype: What it binds is unknown.

The source material was blood. J is TRBJ2-1 and V is TRBV10-3; D may match TRBD1 or TRBD2 (5 bases each). This clonotype was sampled from a man between 25 and 39 years old in good health. Written as DNA, the CDR3 is TGTGCCATCAGTGATAGAGGGACCACATACAATGAGCAGTTCTTC. Translation gives CAISDRGTTYNEQFF.